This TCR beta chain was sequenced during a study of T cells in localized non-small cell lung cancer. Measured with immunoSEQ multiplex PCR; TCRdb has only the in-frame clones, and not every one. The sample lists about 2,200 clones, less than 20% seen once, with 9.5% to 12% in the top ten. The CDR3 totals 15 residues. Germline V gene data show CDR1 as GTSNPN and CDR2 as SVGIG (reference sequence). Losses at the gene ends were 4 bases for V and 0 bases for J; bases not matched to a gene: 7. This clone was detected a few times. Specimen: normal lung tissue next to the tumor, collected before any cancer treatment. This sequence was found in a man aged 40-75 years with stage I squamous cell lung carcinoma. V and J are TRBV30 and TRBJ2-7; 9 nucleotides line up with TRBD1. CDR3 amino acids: CAWKPGQGYSYEQYF. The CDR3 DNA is TGTGCCTGGAAACCGGGACAGGGTTACTCCTACGAGCAGTACTTC.